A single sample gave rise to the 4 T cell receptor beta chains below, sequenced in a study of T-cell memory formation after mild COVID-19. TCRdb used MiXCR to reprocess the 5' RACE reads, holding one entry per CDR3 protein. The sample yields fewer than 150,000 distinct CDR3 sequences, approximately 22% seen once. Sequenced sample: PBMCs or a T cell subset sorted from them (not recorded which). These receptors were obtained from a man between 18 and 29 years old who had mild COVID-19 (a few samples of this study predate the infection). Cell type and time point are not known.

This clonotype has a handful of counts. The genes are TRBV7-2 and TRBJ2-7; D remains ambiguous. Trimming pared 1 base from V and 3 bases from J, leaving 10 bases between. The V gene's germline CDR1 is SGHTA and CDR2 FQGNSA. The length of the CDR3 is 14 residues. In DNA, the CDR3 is TGTGCCAGCAGCTTAGGGTCGGGCAGCTACGAGCAGTACGTC. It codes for CASSLGSGSYEQYV.

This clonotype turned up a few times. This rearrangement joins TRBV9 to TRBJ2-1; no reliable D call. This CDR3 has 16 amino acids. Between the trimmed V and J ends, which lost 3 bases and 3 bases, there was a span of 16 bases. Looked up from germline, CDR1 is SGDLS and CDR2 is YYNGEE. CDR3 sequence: CASSAGDGYLYNEQFF. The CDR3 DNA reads TGTGCCAGCAGCGCGGGCGACGGATACCTCTACAATGAGCAGTTCTTC.

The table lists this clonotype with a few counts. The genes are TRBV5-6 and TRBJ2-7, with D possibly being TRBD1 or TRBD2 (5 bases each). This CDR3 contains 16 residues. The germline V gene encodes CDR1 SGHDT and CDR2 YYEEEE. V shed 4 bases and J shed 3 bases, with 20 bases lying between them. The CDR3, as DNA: TGTGCCAGCAGCCCCGGGGCAGGGCGCCTCATCTACGAGCAGTACGTC. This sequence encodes CASSPGAGRLIYEQYV.

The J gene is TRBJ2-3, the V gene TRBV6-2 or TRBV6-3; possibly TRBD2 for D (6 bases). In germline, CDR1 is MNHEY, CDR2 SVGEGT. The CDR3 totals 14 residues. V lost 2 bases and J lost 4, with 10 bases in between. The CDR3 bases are TGTGCCAGCAGTTACGTGCTAGCGTCAGATACGCAGTATTTT. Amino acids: CASSYVLASDTQYF.